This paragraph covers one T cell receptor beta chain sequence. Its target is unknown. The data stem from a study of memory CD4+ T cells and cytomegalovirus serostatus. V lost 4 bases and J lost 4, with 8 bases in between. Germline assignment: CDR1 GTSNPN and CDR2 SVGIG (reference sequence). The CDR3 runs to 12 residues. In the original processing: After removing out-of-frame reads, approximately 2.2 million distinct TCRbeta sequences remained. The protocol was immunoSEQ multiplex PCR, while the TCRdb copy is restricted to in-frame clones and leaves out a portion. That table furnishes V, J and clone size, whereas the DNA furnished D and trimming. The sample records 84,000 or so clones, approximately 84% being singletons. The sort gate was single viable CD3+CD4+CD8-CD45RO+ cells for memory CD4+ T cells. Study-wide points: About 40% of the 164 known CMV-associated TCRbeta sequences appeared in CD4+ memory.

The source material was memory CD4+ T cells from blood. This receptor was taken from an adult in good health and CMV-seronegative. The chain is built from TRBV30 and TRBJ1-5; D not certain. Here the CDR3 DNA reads TGTGCCTGGAATCTAGGGAATCAGCCCCAGCATTTT. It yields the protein CAWNLGNQPQHF.